A selection of T cell receptor beta chains follows, all from one sample in a study of control samples from healthy donors and cancer patients. The repertoire was sequenced with immunoSEQ multiplex PCR; TCRdb's copy has only in-frame clones and lacks some. The profile shows about 49,000 clones, 65% to 90% of them singletons. Sequencing used PBMCs. These receptors were taken from a woman between 45 and 60 years old with lung cancer. CDR3s include the opening cysteine and the closing phenylalanine or tryptophan. The D gene is left open where the match is weak. Clone size is given for some rows only: seen once, a few or many times, or a class if the clone is expanded.

v_call: TRBV7-2
j_call: TRBJ1-6
d_call: NA
clone_size: NA
cdr3_nt: TGTGCCAGCAGCTTAGATCACAGTTCCTATAATTCACCCCTCCACTTT
cdr3_aa: CASSLDHSSYNSPLHF

v_call: TRBV5-1
j_call: TRBJ2-7
d_call: NA
clone_size: NA
cdr3_nt: TGCGCCAGCAGCTTGGGAGGGGGGACGGCAAGACCCTACGAGCAGTACTTC
cdr3_aa: CASSLGGGTARPYEQYF

v_call: TRBV5-5
j_call: TRBJ2-2
d_call: NA
clone_size: NA
cdr3_nt: TGTGCCAGCAGGTGGCGGGACCCCGGGGAGCTGTTTTTT
cdr3_aa: CASRWRDPGELFF

v_call: TRBV6-4
j_call: TRBJ2-6
d_call: NA
clone_size: NA
cdr3_nt: TGTGCCAGCAGTGTACGGTCCTCTGGGGCCAACGTCCTGACTTTC
cdr3_aa: CASSVRSSGANVLTF

v_call: TRBV9
j_call: TRBJ2-6
d_call: NA
clone_size: NA
cdr3_nt: TGTGCCAGCAGCGATGCTGGGGCCAACGTCCTGACTTTC
cdr3_aa: CASSDAGANVLTF

v_call: TRBV4-3
j_call: TRBJ1-2
d_call: TRBD1
clone_size: NA
cdr3_nt: TGCGCCAGCAGCCAAGAAGAGGGGGCTGAAGGCTACACCTTC
cdr3_aa: CASSQEEGAEGYTF

v_call: TRBV7-3
j_call: TRBJ2-1
d_call: NA
clone_size: few
cdr3_nt: TGTGCCAGCAGCTCGGGACTGCAAACGAGGCGGTTCTTC
cdr3_aa: CASSSGLQTRRFF

v_call: TRBV11-3
j_call: TRBJ2-7
d_call: TRBD2
clone_size: few
cdr3_nt: TGTGCCAGCAGCTTAGAAGCCACTAGCGGGGTGGGCGAGCAGTACTTC
cdr3_aa: CASSLEATSGVGEQYF

v_call: TRBV4-1
j_call: TRBJ1-2
d_call: TRBD1
clone_size: NA
cdr3_nt: TGCGCCAGCAGCCAATGGGCCAATCCGGGACAGGGGACTTCTAACTATGGCTACACCTTC
cdr3_aa: CASSQWANPGQGTSNYGYTF

v_call: TRBV24-1
j_call: TRBJ1-2
d_call: NA
clone_size: few
cdr3_nt: TGTGCCACCAGTGACCGGGGGAGCGGCTATGGCTACACCTTC
cdr3_aa: CATSDRGSGYGYTF

v_call: TRBV11-3
j_call: TRBJ2-2
d_call: NA
clone_size: once
cdr3_nt: TGTGCCAGCAGTTTGAGGTTACCCTGGGACACAAAATACACCGGGGAGCTGTTTTTT
cdr3_aa: CASSLRLPWDTKYTGELFF

v_call: TRBV7-9
j_call: TRBJ1-1
d_call: NA
clone_size: NA
cdr3_nt: TGTGCCAGCAGCTTAGAAGGCGTGGCCACTGAAGCTTTCTTT
cdr3_aa: CASSLEGVATEAFF

v_call: TRBV7-6
j_call: TRBJ2-3
d_call: TRBD1
clone_size: NA
cdr3_nt: TGTGCCAGCAGCGTAGCGACAGGGTTTACAGATACGCAGTATTTT
cdr3_aa: CASSVATGFTDTQYF

v_call: TRBV4-3
j_call: TRBJ2-7
d_call: TRBD2
clone_size: NA
cdr3_nt: TGCGCCAGCAGCCAAGATTGGGGGGGAAATTCCTACGAGCAGTACTTC
cdr3_aa: CASSQDWGGNSYEQYF

v_call: TRBV15
j_call: TRBJ2-7
d_call: TRBD1
clone_size: once
cdr3_nt: TGTGCCACCAGCAGAGTTAAGGGGGCGTACGAGCAGTACTTC
cdr3_aa: CATSRVKGAYEQYF

v_call: TRBV9
j_call: TRBJ1-3
d_call: TRBD1
clone_size: NA
cdr3_nt: TGTGCCAGCAGCGTACAACCGGGACAGGGAAACACCATATATTTT
cdr3_aa: CASSVQPGQGNTIYF

v_call: TRBV7-2
j_call: TRBJ1-2
d_call: NA
clone_size: NA
cdr3_nt: TGTGCCAGCAGCTTAAGGGGCCCCGCAGGACCTAGGGGTGGCTACACCTTC
cdr3_aa: CASSLRGPAGPRGGYTF

v_call: TRBV7-9
j_call: TRBJ2-3
d_call: TRBD1
clone_size: once
cdr3_nt: TGTGCCAGCAGCCCCAGGGGGTTGGTAAAGACAGATACGCAGTATTTT
cdr3_aa: CASSPRGLVKTDTQYF

v_call: TRBV5-1
j_call: TRBJ2-3
d_call: NA
clone_size: NA
cdr3_nt: TGCGCCAGCAGCATTCCCGGGACTAGCACAGATACGCAGTATTTT
cdr3_aa: CASSIPGTSTDTQYF

v_call: TRBV5-1
j_call: TRBJ1-1
d_call: NA
clone_size: NA
cdr3_nt: TGCGCCAGCAGCTTGGGGATGAGGACTGAAGCTTTCTTT
cdr3_aa: CASSLGMRTEAFF

v_call: TRBV5-1
j_call: TRBJ1-1
d_call: NA
clone_size: NA
cdr3_nt: TGCGCCAGCAGCTACGGACGGCAGAACACTGAAGCTTTCTTT
cdr3_aa: CASSYGRQNTEAFF

v_call: TRBV3-1/TRBV3-2
j_call: TRBJ1-2
d_call: NA
clone_size: NA
cdr3_nt: TGTGCCAGCAGACCGAGCCAGACGGCTCTGAGTGGCTACACCTTC
cdr3_aa: CASRPSQTALSGYTF

v_call: TRBV7-2
j_call: TRBJ1-5
d_call: NA
clone_size: NA
cdr3_nt: TGTGCCAGCAGCGGGGGAGGTAGCAATCAGCCCCAGCATTTT
cdr3_aa: CASSGGGSNQPQHF

v_call: TRBV7-2
j_call: TRBJ2-7
d_call: TRBD1
clone_size: NA
cdr3_nt: TGTGCCAGCAGCAGGGACAGGGGGCTCTACGAGCAGTACTTC
cdr3_aa: CASSRDRGLYEQYF